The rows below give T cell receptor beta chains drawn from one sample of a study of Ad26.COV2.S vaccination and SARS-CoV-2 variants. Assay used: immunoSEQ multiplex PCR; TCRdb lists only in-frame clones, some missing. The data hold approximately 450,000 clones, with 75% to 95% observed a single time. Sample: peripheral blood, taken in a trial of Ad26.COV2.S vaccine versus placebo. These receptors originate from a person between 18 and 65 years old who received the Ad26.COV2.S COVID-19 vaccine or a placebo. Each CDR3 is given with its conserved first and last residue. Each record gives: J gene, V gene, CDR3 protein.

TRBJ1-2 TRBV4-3 CASSHRTGYGYTF
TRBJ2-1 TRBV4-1 CASSPYLAGGLYDEQFF
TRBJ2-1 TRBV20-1 CSARDSGWQFF
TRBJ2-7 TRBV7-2 CASSLDAASGHQGADEQYF
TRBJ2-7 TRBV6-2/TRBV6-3 CASSYSVYEQYF
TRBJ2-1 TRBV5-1 CASRLLAGLAGGDNEQFF
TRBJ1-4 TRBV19 CASSTGATNEKLFF
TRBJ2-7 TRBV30 CAWSSGSSYEQYF
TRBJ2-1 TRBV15 CATSRDDFRSSGYNEQFF
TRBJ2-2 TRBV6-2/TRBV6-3 CASSYYGPGQGSGELFF
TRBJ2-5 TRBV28 CASSLAGTLFQETQYF
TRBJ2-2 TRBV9 CASSPFLGRHGGELFF
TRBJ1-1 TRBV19 CASNLRASTEAFF
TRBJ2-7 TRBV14 CASSQRLDPYEQYF
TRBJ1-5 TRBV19 CASSSRQGQGPQHF
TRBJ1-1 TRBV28 CASSLGGQGAVEAFF
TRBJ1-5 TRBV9 CASSATVIPTGPQHF
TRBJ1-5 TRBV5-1 CASSTHDQPQHF
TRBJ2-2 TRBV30 CAWSVRGGVNTGELFF
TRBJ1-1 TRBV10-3 CAPKRLLNEAFF
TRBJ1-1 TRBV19 CASSMTENTEAFF
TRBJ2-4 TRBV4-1 CASSQGLLAKNIQYF
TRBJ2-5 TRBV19 CASSISRGETQYF
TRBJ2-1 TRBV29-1 CSVILAPDYNEQFF
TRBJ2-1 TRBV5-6 CASRKGGGVTEQFF
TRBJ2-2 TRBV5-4 CASSEGVSNTGELFF
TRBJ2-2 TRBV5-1 CASSSTGTLNTGELFF
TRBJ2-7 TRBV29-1 CSAAPIAGGFGQYF
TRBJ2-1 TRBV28 CASSGLAGGFYNEQFF
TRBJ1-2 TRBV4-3 CASSQDLTTGGDGYTF
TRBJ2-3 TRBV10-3 CALKDSSTDTQYF
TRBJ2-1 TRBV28 CASSDRGWSYNEQFF
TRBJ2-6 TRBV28 CASSLGSGSGANVLTF
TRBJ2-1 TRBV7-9 CASSFLGGGRALGNEQFF
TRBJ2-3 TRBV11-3 CASAATDTQYF
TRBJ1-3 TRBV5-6 CASSLAGEGTIYF
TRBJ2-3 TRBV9 CASGQGWGTDTQYF
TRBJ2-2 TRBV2 CASSVRQLDTGELFF
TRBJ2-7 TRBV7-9 CASSGGTFYEQYF
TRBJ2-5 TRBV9 CASSLREGQETQYF
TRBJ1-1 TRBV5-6 CASSVNTEAFF
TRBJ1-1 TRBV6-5 CASSYSRGGNTEAFF
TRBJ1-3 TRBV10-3 CAIRMSSGNTIYF
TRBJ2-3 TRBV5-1 CASSLGGGYTDTQYF
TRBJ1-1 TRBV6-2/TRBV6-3 CASSFRLTNTEAFF